What follows are 14 T cell receptor beta chains derived from one specimen sequenced in a study of shared clonotypes between healthy human individuals. Produced via immunoSEQ multiplex PCR; TCRdb's table is partial and in-frame only. The sample includes roughly 490,000 clones, 60% to 85% of them seen just once. The specimen was PBMCs. The receptors here all came from a woman in her forties in good health. Some clones in this sample may be carry-over from other donors' samples.

This rearrangement joins TRBV27 to TRBJ2-1, with TRBD2 identical over 14 bases. The CDR3 consists of 15 residues. CDR1 MNHEY and CDR2 SMNVEV come from the germline V gene (reference sequence). With V trimmed by 7 bases and J by 9 bases, 8 bases remained unmatched. Here the CDR3 reads CASTPGTSGRGEQFF. CDR3 nucleotides: TGTGCCAGCACCCCCGGGACTAGCGGGAGAGGTGAGCAGTTCTTC.

The CDR3 DNA sequence: TGTGCCAGCAGCAAAGCGCGGGACAGGGTTCTCCTATTGTCAGATACGCAGTATTTT. Translating it yields CASSKARDRVLLLSDTQYF. The chain employs TRBV21-1 and TRBJ2-3; the D call TRBD1 from the table was never checked on the DNA. TRBV21-1 is recorded as a pseudogene. The CDR3 consists of 19 residues.

The CDR3 nucleotides read TGTGCCAGCGGGTACTACAATGAGCAGTTCTTC. Its translation: CASGYYNEQFF. The chain joins TRBV25-1 to TRBJ2-1, with unresolved D. V shed 8 bases and J shed 3 bases, with 5 bases lying between them. In germline, CDR1 is MGHDK, CDR2 SYGVNS. This CDR3 spans 11 amino acids.

The chain has TRBV19 and TRBJ1-5, with D uncertain. The V end lost 4 bases, the J end lost 6 bases, and 10 bases lay between the germline ends. Germline V gene sequence: CDR1 LNHDA, CDR2 SQIVND (reference sequence). This CDR3 region has 13 residues. CDR3 DNA: TGTGCCAGTAGTAAGGGTTTGGGTCAGCCCCAGCATTTT. Amino acid sequence: CASSKGLGQPQHF.

Regarding this clone: No conserved phenylalanine or tryptophan ends this CDR3, so it is likely a read error. The limits of the CDR3 on the DNA are not certain, so only TCRdb's listed CDR3 is given. J is TRBJ2-7 and V is TRBV2; TRBD1, the table's D call, lacks a check against the DNA. Counting both end residues, the CDR3 totals 13 amino acids. The germline V gene has CDR1 SNHLY and CDR2 FYNNEI. CDR3 region: CASSDEGGAPRYL.

The chain is built from TRBV6-1 and TRBJ2-7; D ambiguous. Between the trimmed V and J ends, which lost 3 bases and 4 bases, there was a span of 7 bases. Germline loops: CDR1 MNHNS, CDR2 SASEGT. The CDR3 is 12 amino acids. The CDR3 is CASSDRRYEQYF. The DNA for the CDR3 is TGTGCCAGCAGTGACAGGAGATACGAGCAGTACTTC.

The chain combines TRBV15 with TRBJ2-1; TRBD2 agrees at 9 bases. V shed 6 bases and J 5 bases; nucleotides not matched to a gene: 8. The CDR3 length is 15 residues. CDR1 is LNHNV and CDR2 is YYDKDF in the germline V gene (reference sequence). CDR3 coding DNA: TGTGCCACCAGGGCGGGAGGGCCGAGGAACAATGAGCAGTTCTTC. This translates into CATRAGGPRNNEQFF. Based on the CDR3 plus reference TRBV15 and TRBJ2-1, the full variable domain is DAMVIQNPRYQVTQFGKPVTLSCSQTLNHNVMYWYQQKSSQAPKLLFHYYDKDFNNEADTPDNFQSRRPNTSFCFLDIRSPGLGDTAMYLCATRAGGPRNNEQFFGPGTRLTVL.

Concerning this clone itself: At one of its ends the junction is not consistent with the germline gene, which may arise from a read error. This chain's CDR3 is CASSPVSAGGFGELFF. DNA for the CDR3: TGTGCTAGCAGCCCGGTCTCAGCGGGAGGATTCGGGGAGCTGTTTTTT. The chain carries TRBV7-7 and TRBJ2-2; 9 nucleotides line up with TRBD2. Germline values: CDR1 SSHAT, CDR2 FNYEAQ (reference sequence). The length of the CDR3 is 16 residues.

This clone was seen a single time. The chain uses TRBV28 and TRBJ1-6, with TRBD1 as a possible D gene (5 bases). The V gene lost 6 bases and the J gene lost 7 bases, with 16 bases spanning the gap. Germline V lookup: CDR1 MDHEN, CDR2 SYDVKM. The CDR3 has 15 amino acids. In nucleotides, the CDR3 is TGTGCCAGCAGCCCCCGGGACGGCTCCAATTCACCCCTCCACTTT. This codes for CASSPRDGSNSPLHF.

The J gene is TRBJ1-5, the V gene TRBV4-3, with TRBD1 identical over 9 bases. This CDR3 has 15 residues. V gave up 3 bases and J gave up 5 bases; unmatched junction bases: 5. Germline assignment: CDR1 LGHNA and CDR2 YSLEER. The CDR3 sequence is CASSHRTGVDQPQHF. The CDR3 bases are TGCGCCAGCAGCCATAGGACAGGGGTGGATCAGCCCCAGCATTTT.

In its sample, this clone was seen once. V and J are TRBV15 and TRBJ1-4; 7 bases map to TRBD1. The CDR3 runs 18 residues. Germline V CDR1 and CDR2: LNHNV, YYDKDF (reference sequence). The V segment lost 3 bases and the J segment 8 bases; nucleotides outside the gene matches: 18. The CDR3 is CATSSTKEKTGMCEKLFF. The DNA of the CDR3 is TGTGCCACCAGCAGTACCAAGGAAAAGACAGGGATGTGCGAAAAACTGTTTTTT.

This chain connects TRBV7-9 to TRBJ2-5; 15 bases are shared with TRBD2. The V and J ends lost 2 bases and 1 base, in that order; junction bases with no gene match: 5. Germline loops: CDR1 SEHNR, CDR2 FQNEAQ (reference sequence). The CDR3 has 18 amino acids. The CDR3 loop is CASSLRRGLAGGQETQYF. As DNA, the CDR3 is TGTGCCAGCAGCTTAAGGAGGGGACTAGCGGGAGGCCAAGAGACCCAGTACTTC.

The CDR3 nucleotides read TGTGCCAGCAGTACGGGACAGGGGGGATACAATGAGCAGTTCTTC. It codes for CASSTGQGGYNEQFF. J is TRBJ2-1 and V is TRBV6-5; 11 bases line up with TRBD1. CDR1 and CDR2 from the germline V gene are MNHEY and SVGAGI. Losses at the gene ends were 5 bases for V and 4 bases for J; bases not matched to a gene: 4. This CDR3 comprises 15 residues.

This clone was found a few times. This CDR3 is also generated by other DNA sequences in the sample. V and J are TRBV27 and TRBJ1-5; D call uncertain. Germline CDR1 reads MNHEY; CDR2 reads SMNVEV (reference sequence). The CDR3 totals 12 residues. The germline V and J ends were trimmed by 3 bases and 4 bases, with 4 bases remaining between them. The CDR3 DNA sequence: TGTGCCAGCAGTTTCCCTAATCAGCCCCAGCATTTT. Protein: CASSFPNQPQHF.